Each of the 7 T cell receptor beta chains below was sequenced from the same sample in a study of response to subunit inactivated influenza vaccine. TCRdb reanalysed the RT-PCR reads using MiXCR and keeps one entry per CDR3 protein. This table holds roughly 790,000 distinct CDR3 sequences, around 21% found once. The source material was PBMCs from blood, sampled around 5 days after vaccination. These receptor sequences come from a man aged 45-60 years who received an inactivated influenza vaccine.

V and J are TRBV6-2 or TRBV6-3 and TRBJ2-1; D is ambiguous. This CDR3 region has 15 residues. Per the germline V gene, CDR1 is MNHEY and CDR2 is SVGEGT. Trimming took 6 bases from V and 2 from J, leaving 14 bases between them. CDR3 nucleotide sequence: TGTGCCAGCAGCCGAGTCCGACCTACCTACAATGAGCAGTTCTTC. Translated: CASSRVRPTYNEQFF.

This clonotype was recorded a few times. The genes are TRBV10-3 and TRBJ2-3; 15 nucleotides match TRBD2. Germline V gene data show CDR1 as ENHRY and CDR2 as SYGVKD. Unmatched junction bases numbered 15, after V lost 8 bases and J lost 6 bases. The CDR3 has 18 amino acids. This chain's CDR3 is CAISTGTSGGTDRDTQYF. DNA for the CDR3: TGTGCCATCTCAACCGGGACTAGCGGGGGGACCGACAGGGATACGCAGTATTTT.

The table lists this clonotype with a few counts. V gene TRBV12-3 or TRBV12-4 combines with J gene TRBJ2-1; D ambiguous. V lost 2 bases and J lost 6, with 17 bases in between. The CDR3 is 16 residues long. CDR3 sequence reads: CASSLHGSQVFNEQFF. CDR3 coding DNA: TGTGCCAGCAGTTTACATGGGTCCCAAGTTTTCAATGAGCAGTTCTTC.

This clonotype was found a few times. The chain has TRBV6-1 and TRBJ2-1, with D perhaps TRBD2 (6 bases). This CDR3 contains 14 residues. V lost 7 bases to trimming and J lost 9 bases, with 19 bases between them. CDR1 and CDR2 (germline): MNHNS, SASEGT. The CDR3 protein is CASTRTRGSGEQFF. CDR3 bases: TGTGCCAGCACCCGGACGCGGGGATCGGGTGAGCAGTTCTTC.

This clonotype was seen only a few times. J is TRBJ2-5 and V is TRBV7-9; D not resolved. CDR3 length equals 14 residues. Germline V gene sequence: CDR1 SEHNR, CDR2 FQNEAQ (reference sequence). V was trimmed by 2 bases and J by 2 bases, leaving 9 bases between them. CDR3 sequence reads: CASSLLQVQETQYF. Here the CDR3 DNA reads TGTGCCAGCAGCTTACTCCAGGTTCAAGAGACCCAGTACTTC.

This chain joins TRBV28 and TRBJ2-7, with unresolved D. This CDR3 region has 12 residues. CDR1 and CDR2 from the germline V gene are MDHEN and SYDVKM. V lost 4 bases, J lost 4 bases, and 8 bases lay in between. The CDR3 spells CASSSRRYEQYF. The DNA of the CDR3 is TGTGCCAGCAGTTCCCGACGTTACGAGCAGTACTTC.

The rearrangement links TRBV3-1 to TRBJ2-3, with 9 bases matching TRBD1. Germline CDR1 LGHDT, CDR2 YNNKEL (reference sequence). After removal of 0 bases from V and 5 bases from J, the junction contained 6 bases not matched to a gene. The CDR3 runs 16 residues. This CDR3 is CASSQEGTGSEDTQYF. CDR3 DNA: TGTGCCAGCAGCCAAGAGGGGACAGGGTCGGAAGATACGCAGTATTTT.